This record covers a single T cell receptor beta chain. Many counts were recorded for this clonotype. The target of this receptor is not known. Base-call qualities are not available, and no considerably larger clone is one nucleotide away. Read against the paper, the sample's treatment or condition label means: skin biopsy from PPD injection site in Mantoux-positive individual. Using 3' ligation of a UMI-containing oligonucleotide to TCR cDNA, the study laid out a robust and sensitive protocol to amplify, sequence and analyze TCRs. In individuals with a positive Mantoux test, tuberculin skin test biopsies were taken from sites that had been injected with PPD. Total RNA was used without cell sorting and was treated with RQ1 DNase before reverse transcription, with a target input of about 1 to 1000 ng. To check how robust the pipeline was in samples where T cells make up a minority population, libraries were built from skin biopsies and whole blood.

The record originates from a study of naive and memory T cell subsets (dated by TCRdb to the late 2010s). The study in broad terms: According to the figure summarizing the samples, there were some ten blood donors, 7 tuberculin skin test biopsies and 3 saline control biopsies. As previously described, skin biopsies were taken from tuberculin skin test sites or from saline-injected control sites and processed for RNA extraction. PCR2 was typically performed as a SYBR Green qPCR that was stopped at a set threshold, although end-point PCR (about 6 cycles) could be used instead for low-input samples. Broader findings and caveats from the paper: TCR sequences were reportedly obtained from both types of skin biopsy, with many more TCRs found at tuberculin skin test sites. The paper did not give details on skin biopsy collection and RNA processing but referred to earlier studies for those details. The higher numbers of TCRs at tuberculin skin test sites were interpreted as T cell infiltration of a delayed type IV hypersensitivity reaction. The RNA-based method was acknowledged as potentially sensitive to TCR transcript changes with T cell activation and differentiation.

The library was prepared using UMI-ligation and nested PCR. Four rounds of PCR, run with the SP2 primer together with nested alpha and beta constant region primers, were used to amplify the ligated cDNA. For the blood and skin samples, reverse transcription of TCR RNA was done with SuperScript IV along with alpha and beta constant region primers. Using T4 RNA ligase 1, an oligonucleotide carrying both the Illumina SP2 primer and a UMI was ligated onto the 3' end of the cDNA. To prevent hairpin formation, the 12-nucleotide UMI was made up of two random hexamers with an eight-base spacer between them. From the second PCR onward, TCR alpha and beta chain libraries were processed separately and dual indexed for multiplexing. After pooling, the indexed libraries were analyzed by capillary electrophoresis and sequenced on either an Illumina MiSeq or NextSeq. PhiX DNA at about 5-7.5% was added to the libraries to raise base diversity and improve cluster recognition. Per the source publication's procedure: Demultiplexor took UMIs from read 2, joined the UMIs to the TCR sequence from read 1, and separated reads according to sample indices. V and J genes and V-J junctions were identified by Decombinator, which gave every TCR a five-part identifier that included V and J deletions. Collapsinator used UMIs to correct sequencing errors and PCR amplification heterogeneity, yielding UMI-based abundance per TCR. CDR3Translator converted identifiers to nucleotide sequence, translated to amino acids, and extracted CDR3 regions using terminal motifs. Error-corrected counts of alpha and beta TCRs from blood and skin were compared after being normalized to the amount of input RNA. TCRdb handled the public reads itself, with Q25 trimming in fastp and clone calling in MiXCR, and kept productive beta chains. Merged by CDR3 protein, the rows form single entries marked with the most common genes and DNA. TCRdb's processing, not the authors', yielded these V and J calls. The sample data list around 13,000 distinct CDR3 sequences, and more than 4% of these were observed just once. 8.2% of the sample comes from the top ten.

The CDR3, cysteine through phenylalanine, is 14 amino acids long. Just the 42-base CDR3 DNA is kept, in frame starting at base 1. The germline ends are 10 bases apart after V is trimmed by 0 bases and J by 4 bases. The germline V gene (reference sequence) supplies CDR1 DFQATT and CDR2 SNEGSKA. Sample: skin, taken from a tuberculin skin test site. The source is an adult in good health. The sequence joins TRBV20-1 to TRBJ2-1, with no D gene named confidently. The nucleotide sequence is TGCAGTGCTAGAGATCACCGAGTTTACAATGAGCAGTTCTTC. Its translation reads: CSARDHRVYNEQFF.